The 10 T cell receptor beta chains in this list originate from one sample, sequenced in a study of CD8+ T cells in alopecia areata. Sorting relied on CD4, CD8alpha, NKG2D, NKG2ACE and other markers applied to pooled cutaneous lymph node cells. Once RNA had been extracted, it was reverse transcribed into cDNA to act as the sequencing template. The data were produced by immunoSEQ multiplex PCR, yet TCRdb's version contains in-frame clones alone and is incomplete. The repertoire has about 9,000 clones, none seen only once; the ten largest take about 20%. Sequenced sample: CD8+ T cells sorted from a lymph node. The receptors were sampled from a C3H/HeJ mouse with alopecia areata. This line is of MHC haplotype H2-k.

This clone was recorded at least ten times. Mouse gene names apply. The read finishes 4 residues shy of the CDR3 end, and the germline J gene is used to complete it. The V gene is TRBV19, the J gene TRBJ2-4; TRBD2 aligns across 11 bases. This CDR3 has 16 residues. V lost 5 bases to trimming and J lost 2 bases; unmatched junction nucleotides: 7. Germline CDR1 reads FNHDT; CDR2 reads SITEND (reference sequence). The CDR3 reads CASSPRDWGFQNTLYF. The CDR3 DNA, read in part, is TGTGCCAGCAGCCCCCGGGACTGGGGGTTTCAAAAC.

This clone was picked up a small number of times. Mouse germline and gene names are used. The CDR3 goes on 4 residues after the read ends, and that part is filled in from the germline J gene. The V and J genes are TRBV29 and TRBJ2-7; no definite D call. This CDR3 spans 12 amino acids. Per the germline V gene, CDR1 is MSHET and CDR2 is SYDVDS. The CDR3 bases that were read are TGTGCTAGCAGTTTAGTCAGGTAT. Translating it yields CASSLVRY. The whole CDR3 region reads CASSLVRYEQYF.

This clone has at least ten counts. Gene names are mouse gene names. The CDR3 extends 4 residues past the end of the read, so its final part is completed from the germline J gene. The chain recombines TRBV19 with TRBJ2-5; 11 positions match TRBD2. Germline assignment: CDR1 FNHDT and CDR2 SITEND (reference sequence). The CDR3 is 15 residues long. This CDR3 reads CASSGLGGAGDTQYF. Incomplete CDR3 DNA: TGTGCCAGCAGTGGACTGGGGGGCGCTGGAGAC.

This clone is categorized as medium-sized. These gene names are mouse names. The read stops 4 residues short of the end of the CDR3; the missing end is completed from the germline J gene. This chain connects TRBV16 to TRBJ2-2; 8 nucleotides align to TRBD1. The length of the CDR3 is 17 residues. V gave up 0 bases and J gave up 0 bases; unmatched junction bases: 3. Germline CDR1 SGHSA, CDR2 FRNQAP. CDR3: CASSLDWGQANTGQLYF. Incomplete CDR3 DNA: TGTGCAAGCAGCTTAGATTGGGGACAGGCAAACACCGGG.

Only a few counts were recorded for this clone. The listed genes are named as in mouse. The CDR3 end falls 4 residues outside the read, so it is completed with the germline J gene. The rearrangement uses TRBV31 and TRBJ1-1; D gene uncertain. Per germline, CDR1 GKSSPN and CDR2 SITVG. Trimming took 3 bases from V and 0 from J, leaving 5 bases between them. CDR3 length: 12 amino acids. This CDR3 is CAWRQTNTEVFF. CDR3 DNA, as far as it was read: TGTGCCTGGAGGCAGACAAACACA.

Many counts were recorded for this clone. The listed genes are named as in mouse. The read finishes 4 residues shy of the CDR3 end, and the germline J gene is used to complete it. The chain employs TRBV13-3 and TRBJ2-7; 7 bases align to TRBD1. The CDR3 runs to 13 residues. The germline CDR1 and CDR2 sequences are NNHDY and SYVADS. V shed 4 bases, J shed 3 bases, and the junction held 4 bases outside the gene matches. The CDR3 loop reads CASSPDRDYEQYF. The covered CDR3 bases are TGTGCCAGCAGTCCTGACAGGGACTAT.

Ten or more counts support this clone. Mouse gene names apply. The missing CDR3 end, 4 residues past where the read stops, is filled in from the germline J gene. The V call is TRBV13-3, the J call TRBJ1-1; D unresolved. This CDR3 is 13 amino acids long. Trimming stripped 0 bases from V and 2 bases from J, with 5 bases between. Germline V gives CDR1 NNHDY, CDR2 SYVADS. CDR3 DNA (partial): TGTGCCAGCAGTGATGCACATAACACA. This codes for CASSDAHNT. From start to end, the CDR3 is CASSDAHNTEVFF.

This clone has at least ten counts. Mouse gene names and germline throughout. The missing CDR3 end, 4 residues past where the read stops, is filled in from the germline J gene. This sequence joins TRBV13-3 and TRBJ2-7; 12 bases line up with TRBD2. CDR3 size: 14 residues. J gave up 0 bases and V 5 bases, and 0 bases lay outside the gene matches. Per the germline V gene, CDR1 is NNHDY and CDR2 is SYVADS. CDR3 in amino acids: CASRDWGGSYEQYF. CDR3 bases read: TGTGCCAGCAGGGACTGGGGGGGCTCCTAT.

This clone was counted many times. All gene names here are mouse names. The read ends 4 residues shy of where the CDR3 ends; the end is completed using the germline J gene. The chain links TRBV19 to TRBJ2-1; tentatively, D is TRBD2 (5 bases). In germline, CDR1 is FNHDT, CDR2 SITEND (reference sequence). CDR3 length equals 13 residues. The V end was cut by 4 bases, the J end by 4 bases, with 9 bases between. The CDR3 spells CASSLWEYAEQFF. The CDR3 DNA, read in part, is TGTGCCAGCAGTCTCTGGGAGTATGCT.

The table lists this clone with many counts. Gene names are the mouse ones. The read falls 4 residues short of the CDR3 end, and the missing part is taken from the germline J gene. The V and J genes are TRBV13-2 and TRBJ2-4; D may be TRBD1 (6 bases). Germline CDR1 reads NNHNN; CDR2 reads SYGAGS (reference sequence). This CDR3 has 13 residues. The CDR3 reads CASGGRGGNTLYF. CDR3 bases read: TGTGCCAGCGGTGGCAGGGGAGGAAAC.